This T cell receptor beta chain was identified during a study of T-cell memory formation after mild COVID-19. General observations from the study: Shrinking CD4+ clones resided mostly in CM and EM, and CD8+ ones in EMRA.

5'RACE primed at constant segments yielded TCR alpha and TCR beta cDNA libraries bearing sample barcodes and UMIs. TCRdb fed the 5' RACE reads into MiXCR, producing one record per CDR3 protein. This table has fewer than 350,000 distinct CDR3 sequences, 15% appearing once. Trimming took 3 bases from V and 8 from J, leaving 11 bases between them. The CDR3 has 13 amino acids. Germline-derived CDR1 and CDR2 are SEHNR and FQNEAQ (reference sequence). Of note for this clonotype: Its specificity is not known.

The sequence was collected from a man aged 18 to 35 who had mild COVID-19 (a few samples of this study predate the infection). Cell type and time point are not known. The material sequenced was PBMCs or a T cell subset sorted from them (not recorded which). The rearrangement uses TRBV7-9 and TRBJ2-1; D unresolved. DNA of the CDR3: TGTGCCAGCAGCTTCTGGCAGGTCGATGAGCAGTTCTTC. This encodes CASSFWQVDEQFF.